In this sample, the clone carrying this T cell receptor (beta chain) turned up many times. Its target is unknown. These data come from a study of T-cell reconstitution after alpha-beta-depleted transplantation in children. Study outcomes and limitations: At around two months after transplant, the alpha-beta T cells were reportedly derived from several hundred expanded clones that came from non-depleted graft cells. The high TCRbeta diversity at day 60 in some patients came from surviving recipient T cells and thymic progenitors. Diversity and T-cell counts at one year after transplant derived mostly from new T cells.

CDR1 is MGHDK and CDR2 is SYGVNS in the germline V gene. V lost 0 bases and J lost 0; bases outside the gene matches: 11. CDR3 length: 19 amino acids. This sample's TCRbeta library carried unique molecular identifier barcodes. TCRdb reanalysed the PCR reads using MiXCR and keeps one entry per CDR3 protein. The data show about 98,000 distinct CDR3 sequences, 4.5% to 7.5% seen once. This specimen was PBMCs, mostly from graft donor cells, taken 60 days after TCRalphabeta/CD19-depleted stem cell transplant. This clonotype was sampled from a female patient aged 2-9 years who had a stem cell transplant for Fanconi anemia, so the T cells may come from the graft donor. This chain uses TRBV25-1 with TRBJ2-1; TRBD1 agrees at 7 bases. The CDR3 here is CASSEYFPGRDSSYNEQFF. CDR3 nucleotides: TGTGCCAGCAGTGAATATTTCCCGGGCCGGGACAGCTCCTACAATGAGCAGTTCTTC.